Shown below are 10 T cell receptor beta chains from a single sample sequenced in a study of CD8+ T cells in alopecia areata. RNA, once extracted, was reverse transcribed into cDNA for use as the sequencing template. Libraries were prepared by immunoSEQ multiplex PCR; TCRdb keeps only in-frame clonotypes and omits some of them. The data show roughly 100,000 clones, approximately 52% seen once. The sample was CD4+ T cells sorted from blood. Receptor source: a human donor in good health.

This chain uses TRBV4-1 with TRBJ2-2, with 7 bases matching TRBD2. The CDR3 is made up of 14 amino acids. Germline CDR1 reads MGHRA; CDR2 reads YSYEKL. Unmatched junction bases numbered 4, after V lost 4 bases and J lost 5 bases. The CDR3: CASSLPGGTGELFF. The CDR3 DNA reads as TGCGCCAGCAGCCTTCCCGGGGGGACCGGGGAGCTGTTTTTT.

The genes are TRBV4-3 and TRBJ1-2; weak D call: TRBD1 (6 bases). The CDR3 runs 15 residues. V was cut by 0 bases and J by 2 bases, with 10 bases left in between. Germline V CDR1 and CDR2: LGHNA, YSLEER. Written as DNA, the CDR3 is TGCGCCAGCAGCCAAGATTCGGGGGGCAACTATGGCTACACCTTC. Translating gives CASSQDSGGNYGYTF.

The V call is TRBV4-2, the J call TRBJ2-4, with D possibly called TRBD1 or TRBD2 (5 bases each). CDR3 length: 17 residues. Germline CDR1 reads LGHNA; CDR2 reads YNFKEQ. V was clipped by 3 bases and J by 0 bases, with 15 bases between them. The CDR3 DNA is TGTGCCAGCAGCCAGGGGACGGACGGTCTAGCCAAAAACATTCAGTACTTC. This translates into CASSQGTDGLAKNIQYF.

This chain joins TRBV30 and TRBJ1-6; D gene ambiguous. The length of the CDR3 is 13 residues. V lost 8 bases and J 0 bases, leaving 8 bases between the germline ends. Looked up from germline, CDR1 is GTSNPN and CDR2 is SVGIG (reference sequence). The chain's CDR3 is CATGRSYNSPLHF. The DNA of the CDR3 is TGTGCCACTGGACGCTCCTATAATTCACCCCTCCACTTT. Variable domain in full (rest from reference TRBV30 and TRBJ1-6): SQTIHQWPATLVQPVGSPLSLECTVEGTSNPNLYWYRQAAGRGLQLLFYSVGIGQISSEVPQNLSASRPQDRQFILSSKKLLLSDSGFYLCATGRSYNSPLHFGNGTRLTVT.

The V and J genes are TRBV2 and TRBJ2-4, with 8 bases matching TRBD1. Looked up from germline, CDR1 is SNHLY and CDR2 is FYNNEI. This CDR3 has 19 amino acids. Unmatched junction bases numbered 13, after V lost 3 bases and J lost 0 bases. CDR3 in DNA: TGTGCCAGCAGTGACACGGCCTGGACAGGGAAGAAAGCCAAAAACATTCAGTACTTC. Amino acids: CASSDTAWTGKKAKNIQYF.

The CDR3 reads CASSQTIMESTGGYTF. CDR3 DNA sequence: TGCGCCAGCAGCCAGACCATAATGGAGTCTACAGGCGGCTACACCTTC. The chain uses TRBV4-3 and TRBJ1-2; possibly TRBD1 for D (5 bases). Germline-derived CDR1 and CDR2 are LGHNA and YSLEER. Trimming stripped 3 bases from V and 8 bases from J, with 22 bases between. The CDR3 consists of 16 residues.

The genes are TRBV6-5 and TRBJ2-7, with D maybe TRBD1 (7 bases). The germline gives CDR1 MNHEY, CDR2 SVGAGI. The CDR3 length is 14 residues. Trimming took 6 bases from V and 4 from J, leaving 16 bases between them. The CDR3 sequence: CASRPRDRVYEQYF. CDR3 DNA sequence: TGTGCCAGCAGACCGCGGGACAGAGTATACGAGCAGTACTTC.

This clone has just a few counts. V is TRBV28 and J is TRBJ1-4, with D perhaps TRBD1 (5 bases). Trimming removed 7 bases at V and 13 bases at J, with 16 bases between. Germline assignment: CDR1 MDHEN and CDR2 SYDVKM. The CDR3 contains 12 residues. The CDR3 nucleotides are TGTGCCAGCACCGACAGCTCTGGCCCACTGTTTTTT. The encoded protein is CASTDSSGPLFF. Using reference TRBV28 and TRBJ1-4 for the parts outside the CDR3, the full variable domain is DVKVTQSSRYLVKRTGEKVFLECVQDMDHENMFWYRQDPGLGLRLIYFSYDVKMKEKGDIPEGYSVSREKKERFSLILESASTNQTSMYLCASTDSSGPLFFGSGTQLSVL.

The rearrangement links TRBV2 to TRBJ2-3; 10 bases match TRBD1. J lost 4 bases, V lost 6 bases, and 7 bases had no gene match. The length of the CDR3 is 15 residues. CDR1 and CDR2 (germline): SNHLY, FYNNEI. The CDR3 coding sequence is TGTGCCAGCAGCGGACAGGGGGTGTCGGCAGATACGCAGTATTTT. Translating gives CASSGQGVSADTQYF. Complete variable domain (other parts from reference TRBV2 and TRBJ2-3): EPEVTQTPSHQVTQMGQEVILRCVPISNHLYFYWYRQILGQKVEFLVSFYNNEISEKSEIFDDQFSVERPDGSNFTLKIRSTKLEDSAMYFCASSGQGVSADTQYFGPGTRLTVL.

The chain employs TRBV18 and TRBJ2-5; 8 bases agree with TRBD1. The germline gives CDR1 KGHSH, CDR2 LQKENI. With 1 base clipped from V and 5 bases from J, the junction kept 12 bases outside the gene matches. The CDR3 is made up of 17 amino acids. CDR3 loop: CASSPLEWTGRSETQYF. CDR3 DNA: TGTGCCAGCTCACCACTGGAATGGACAGGGCGGTCGGAGACCCAGTACTTC.